This TCR beta chain was recorded in a study of identical twins (dated by TCRdb to 2015 to 2016). In the study overall: To test whether fetal clonotypes persist, the study used deep sequencing on TCR alpha and beta repertoires from monozygotic twins, unrelated adults of various ages, and cord blood. Replicate twin experiments were performed at different times using different library preparation protocols to rule out contamination. General findings and caveats noted by the study authors: In monozygotic twins, recombination models systematically underestimated out-of-frame TCR alpha sharing, but the models matched the sharing seen between unrelated individuals. Out-of-frame TCR alpha sequences shared between twins showed an excess of low generation-probability sequences compared with coincidental sharing between unrelated individuals. Invariant T cells such as MAIT and iNKT could partly confound zero-insertion analyses, though diverse VJ usage argued against this for most clonotypes. A weaker excess of twin sharing was found in beta out-of-frame sequences because the signal-to-noise ratio was lowered by fewer shared sequences. Because the same donors could not be followed over many years, the conclusions depended on cross-sectional statistical analysis. Abundant cord blood beta clonotypes had fewer insertions, young adult naive repertoires showed a similar but weaker trend, and memory repertoires showed no such trend.

V and J are truncated by 3 bases and 0 bases respectively, leaving an intervening sequence of 12 bases. There are 15 amino acids in the CDR3, from cysteine to phenylalanine inclusive. Of all the DNA, just the CDR3 is kept, 45 bases in frame from base 1. The germline V gene encodes CDR1 SNHLY and CDR2 FYNNEI. All donors were healthy Caucasians. The twin cohort consisted of three pairs of female monozygotic twins, all aged about 18 to 30 years. Peripheral blood mononuclear cells were used as the source from which RNA for TCR libraries was isolated. This clonotype has just a few counts. Its specific antigen is unknown. The input lacks base qualities; no much larger clone sits a single base away. The receptor library was made with 5' RACE. The sequencer was an Illumina HiSeq 2000. A universal primer binding site was introduced by template switching, and a unique molecular identifier was present in the final cDNA, enabling accurate counting of TCR cDNA molecules. First-strand cDNA for TCR alpha and beta chains was synthesized from specific primers in the conserved constant-segment region. Each cDNA library was double barcoded, with a SMART-Mk sample barcode plus Illumina barcodes, to control for contamination. TruSeq adapter sequences and Illumina sample barcodes were added in two successive PCR steps. The Illumina HiSeq platform was used with custom primers to sequence TCR alpha and beta cDNA libraries. As for how the authors treated the data: MiGEC was used to process raw reads and extract unique molecular identifiers, and MiXCR was used to find CDR3 positions. Recombination models were inferred per individual with the repgenHMM and IGoR tools using an EM algorithm. The analysis of shared clonotypes was done with the tcR package in R, with sharing normalized by the product of cloneset sizes. To study raw recombination free of thymic and clonal selection effects, out-of-frame nonproductive sequences were analyzed. TCRdb reran the public reads through fastp at Q25 and MiXCR, keeping productive beta chains. Every distinct CDR3 protein forms one entry, paired with its most common genes and DNA. TCRdb, not the authors, supplied the V and J calls. Counted in this sample were approximately 700,000 distinct CDR3 sequences; 18% of them appeared once. The ten most abundant clones make up around 12% of the sample.

These sequences were also reported in another study, on T cells expressing NK-cell markers. The other study reports the following: Three sorted T-cell subsets (CD3+CD56+NKG2C+, CD3+CD56+NKG2C- and CD3+CD56-NKG2C+) from roughly 8 donors had their TCR beta-chain repertoires profiled. Among the eight sequenced donors, only one was HCMV-seronegative, while the other seven were HCMV-seropositive. To restrict sorting to alphabetaTCR-expressing T cells, an anti-gammadeltaTCR antibody was added in several experiments. In a handful of donors, the dominant CD3+CD56+NKG2C+ clonotypes were among the top 10 CD8+ clonotypes and accounted for about 1.0-7.0% of CD8+ T cells. Those dominant clonotypes were again the most abundant among CD3+CD56-NKG2C+ cells in a handful of donors, at roughly 25-65%. Whether the expanded NKG2C-expressing T cell clones were specific for HCMV antigens was left unclear. The eight sequenced donors were randomly selected healthy volunteers, three men and five women. A commercial ELISA kit detecting HCMV-specific IgG in serum was used to determine HCMV serostatus. For five to seven donors, unsorted PBMC were also used to sequence bulk peripheral blood T-cell repertoires. Reads were demultiplexed and grouped by UMI with MIGEC, and clonotypes were assembled and quantified with MiTCR. To exclude erroneous sequences, any TCR cDNA sequence not supported by at least two reads was discarded. Downstream repertoire analysis used the tcR package, and clonotypes were matched across fractions by CDR3 nucleotide sequence plus V segment. VDJmatch was used to annotate antigen specificity against VDJdb, with one amino acid substitution in CDR3 allowed.

The clonotype originates from a woman aged 18 to 35 in good health. The V gene is TRBV2 and the J gene is TRBJ2-7; TRBD1 is a possible D gene, resting on 5 matching bases. The specimen was PBMCs. The CDR3 corresponds to CASSDDSASSYEQYF. Read as DNA, the sequence is TGTGCCAGCAGTGACGACAGCGCGAGCTCCTACGAGCAGTACTTC.